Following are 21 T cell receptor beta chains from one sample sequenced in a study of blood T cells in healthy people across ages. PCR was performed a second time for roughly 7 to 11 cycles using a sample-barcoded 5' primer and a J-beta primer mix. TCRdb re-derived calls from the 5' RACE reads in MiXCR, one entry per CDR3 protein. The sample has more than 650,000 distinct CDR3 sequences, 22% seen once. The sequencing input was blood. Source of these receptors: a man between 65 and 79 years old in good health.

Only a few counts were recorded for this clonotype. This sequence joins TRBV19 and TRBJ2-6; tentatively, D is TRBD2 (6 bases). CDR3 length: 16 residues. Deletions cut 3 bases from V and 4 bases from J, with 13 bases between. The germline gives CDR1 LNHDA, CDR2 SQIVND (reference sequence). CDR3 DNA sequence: TGTGCCAGTAGTATGTACGGGGACTCCGGGGCCAACGTCCTGACTTTC. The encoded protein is CASSMYGDSGANVLTF.

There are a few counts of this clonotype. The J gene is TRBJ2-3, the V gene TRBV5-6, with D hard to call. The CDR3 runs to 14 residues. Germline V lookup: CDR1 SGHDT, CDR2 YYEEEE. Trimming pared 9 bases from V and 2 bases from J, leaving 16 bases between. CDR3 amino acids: CATWSIHSTDTQYF. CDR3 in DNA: TGTGCCACCTGGTCTATTCATTCCACAGATACGCAGTATTTT.

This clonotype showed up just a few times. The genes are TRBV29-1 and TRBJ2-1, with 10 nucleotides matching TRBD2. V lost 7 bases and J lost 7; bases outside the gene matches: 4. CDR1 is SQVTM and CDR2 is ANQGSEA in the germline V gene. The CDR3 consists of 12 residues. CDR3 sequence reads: CSASGSLNEQFF. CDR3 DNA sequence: TGCAGCGCTAGCGGGAGTTTAAATGAGCAGTTCTTC.

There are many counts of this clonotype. CDR3 in amino acids: CSVRTGGLYEQYF. CDR3 DNA: TGCAGTGTACGAACAGGGGGCCTCTACGAGCAGTACTTC. The chain recombines TRBV20-1 with TRBJ2-7; 9 bases match TRBD1. V dropped 7 bases and J dropped 3; count of bases not matched to a gene: 7. The CDR3 has 13 residues. Germline V gives CDR1 DFQATT, CDR2 SNEGSKA (reference sequence).

CDR3 loop: CASSQELVLNEQFF. CDR3 coding DNA: TGTGCCAGCAGCCAAGAGCTTGTTTTGAATGAGCAGTTCTTC. The chain carries TRBV14 and TRBJ2-1; D is uncertain. Germline CDR1 SGHDN, CDR2 FVKESK. The CDR3 totals 14 residues. The V and J ends lost 0 bases and 7 bases respectively, with 10 bases between them.

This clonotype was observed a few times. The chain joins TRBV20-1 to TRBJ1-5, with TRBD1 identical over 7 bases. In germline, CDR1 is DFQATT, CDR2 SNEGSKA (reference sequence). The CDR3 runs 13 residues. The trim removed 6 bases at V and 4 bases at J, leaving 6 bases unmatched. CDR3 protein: CSAPTGSNQPQHF. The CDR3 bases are TGCAGTGCCCCGACAGGGTCAAATCAGCCCCAGCATTTT.

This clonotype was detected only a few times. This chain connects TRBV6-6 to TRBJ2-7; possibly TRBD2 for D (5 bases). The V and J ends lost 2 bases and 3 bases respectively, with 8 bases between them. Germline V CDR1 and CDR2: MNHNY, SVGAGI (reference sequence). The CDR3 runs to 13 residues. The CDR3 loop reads CASSYGRVYEQYV. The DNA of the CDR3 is TGTGCCAGCAGTTACGGGCGGGTCTACGAGCAGTACGTC.

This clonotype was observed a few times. The CDR3 DNA is TGTGCCATCAGTGCCAGGACTACAAATGAGCAGTTCTTC. It yields the protein CAISARTTNEQFF. The V and J genes are TRBV10-3 and TRBJ2-5, with D perhaps matching TRBD2 (6 bases). The J call may be mistaken, given a closer DNA end match to TRBJ2-1. There are 13 residues in the CDR3. Germline CDR1 ENHRY, CDR2 SYGVKD.

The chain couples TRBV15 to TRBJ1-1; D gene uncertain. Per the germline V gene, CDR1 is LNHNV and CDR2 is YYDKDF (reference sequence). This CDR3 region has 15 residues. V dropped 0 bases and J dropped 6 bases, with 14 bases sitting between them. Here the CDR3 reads CATSRDLAQSAEAFF. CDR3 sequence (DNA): TGTGCCACCAGCAGAGATTTGGCACAGTCCGCTGAAGCTTTCTTT.

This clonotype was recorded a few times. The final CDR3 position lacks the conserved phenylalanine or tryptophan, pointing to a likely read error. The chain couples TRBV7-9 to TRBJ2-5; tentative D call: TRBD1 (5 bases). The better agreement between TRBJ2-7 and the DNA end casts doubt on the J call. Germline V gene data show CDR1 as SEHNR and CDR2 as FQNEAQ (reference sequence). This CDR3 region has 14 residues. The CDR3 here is CASSLEGIVYEQYL. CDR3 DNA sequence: TGTGCCAGCAGCTTAGAGGGGATCGTCTACGAGCAGTACCTC.

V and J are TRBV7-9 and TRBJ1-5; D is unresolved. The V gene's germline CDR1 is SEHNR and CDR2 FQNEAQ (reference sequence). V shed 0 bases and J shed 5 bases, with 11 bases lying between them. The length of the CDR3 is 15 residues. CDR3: CASSLARTEDQPQHF. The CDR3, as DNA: TGTGCCAGCAGCTTAGCCCGGACGGAAGATCAGCCCCAGCATTTT.

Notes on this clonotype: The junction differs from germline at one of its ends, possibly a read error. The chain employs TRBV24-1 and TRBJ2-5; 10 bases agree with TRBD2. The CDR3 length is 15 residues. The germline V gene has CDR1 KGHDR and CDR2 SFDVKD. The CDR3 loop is CATSDRTSGQETRYF. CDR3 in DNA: TGTGCCACCAGTGATCGGACTAGCGGTCAAGAGACCCGGTACTTC.

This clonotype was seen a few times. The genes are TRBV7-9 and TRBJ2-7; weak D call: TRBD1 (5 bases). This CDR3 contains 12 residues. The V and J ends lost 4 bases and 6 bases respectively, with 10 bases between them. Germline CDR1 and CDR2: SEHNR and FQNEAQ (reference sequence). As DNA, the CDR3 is TGTGCCAGCAGCTCCCAGGGTTCCGAGCAGTACGTC. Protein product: CASSSQGSEQYV.

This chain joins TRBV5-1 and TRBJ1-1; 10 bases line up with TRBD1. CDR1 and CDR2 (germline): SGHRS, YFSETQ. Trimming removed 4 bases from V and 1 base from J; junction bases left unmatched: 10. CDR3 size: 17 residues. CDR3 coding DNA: TGCGCCAGCAGCGTCCGGGACAGGGGTGCCAGGAACACTGAAGCTTTCTTT. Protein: CASSVRDRGARNTEAFF.

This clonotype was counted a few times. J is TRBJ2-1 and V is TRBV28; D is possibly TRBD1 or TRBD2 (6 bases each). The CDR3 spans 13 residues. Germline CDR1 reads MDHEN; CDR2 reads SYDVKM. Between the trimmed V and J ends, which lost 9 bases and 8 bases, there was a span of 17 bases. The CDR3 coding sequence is TGTGCCAGTAAAGACGGGGGCGCCTATGAGCAGTTCTTC. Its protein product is CASKDGGAYEQFF.

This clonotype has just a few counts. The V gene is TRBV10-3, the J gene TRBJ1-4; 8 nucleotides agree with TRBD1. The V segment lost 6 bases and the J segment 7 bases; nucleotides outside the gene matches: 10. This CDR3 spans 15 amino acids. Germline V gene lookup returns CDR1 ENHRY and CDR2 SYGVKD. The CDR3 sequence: CAISPGTGRVEKLFF. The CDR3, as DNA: TGTGCCATCAGCCCTGGGACAGGTCGAGTTGAAAAACTGTTTTTT.

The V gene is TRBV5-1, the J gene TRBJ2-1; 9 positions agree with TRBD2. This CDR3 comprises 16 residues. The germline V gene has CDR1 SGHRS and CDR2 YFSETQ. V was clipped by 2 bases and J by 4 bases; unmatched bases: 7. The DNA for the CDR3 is TGCGCCAGCAGCTTAACTAGCGGGTCCCCTTACAATGAGCAGTTCTTC. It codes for CASSLTSGSPYNEQFF. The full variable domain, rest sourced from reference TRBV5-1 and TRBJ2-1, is KAGVTQTPRYLIKTRGQQVTLSCSPISGHRSVSWYQQTPGQGLQFLFEYFSETQRNKGNFPGRFSGRQFSNSRSEMNVSTLELGDSALYLCASSLTSGSPYNEQFFGPGTRLTVL.

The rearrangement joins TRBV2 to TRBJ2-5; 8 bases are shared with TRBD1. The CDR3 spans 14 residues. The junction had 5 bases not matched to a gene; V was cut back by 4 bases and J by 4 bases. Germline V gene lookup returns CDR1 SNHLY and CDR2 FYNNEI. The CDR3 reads CASSARGRGETQYF. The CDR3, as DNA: TGTGCCAGCAGTGCCAGGGGGCGTGGAGAGACCCAGTACTTC.

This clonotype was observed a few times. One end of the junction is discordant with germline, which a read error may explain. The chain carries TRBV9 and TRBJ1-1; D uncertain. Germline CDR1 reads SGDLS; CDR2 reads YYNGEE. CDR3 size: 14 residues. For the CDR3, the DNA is TGTGCCGGCAGCGCCGACACTAGGAACACTGAAGCTTTCTTT. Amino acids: CAGSADTRNTEAFF.

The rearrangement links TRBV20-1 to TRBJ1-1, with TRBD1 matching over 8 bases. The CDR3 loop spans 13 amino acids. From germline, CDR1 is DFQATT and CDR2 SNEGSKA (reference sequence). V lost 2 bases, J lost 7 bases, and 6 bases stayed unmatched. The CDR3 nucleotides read TGCAGTGCTAGACAGGGGGCATTGTATGAAGCTTTCTTT. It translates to CSARQGALYEAFF.

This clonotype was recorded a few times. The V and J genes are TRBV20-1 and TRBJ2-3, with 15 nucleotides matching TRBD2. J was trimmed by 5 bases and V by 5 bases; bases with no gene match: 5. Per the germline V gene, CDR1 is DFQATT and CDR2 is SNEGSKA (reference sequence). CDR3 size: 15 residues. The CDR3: CSAPGLAGGRDTQYF. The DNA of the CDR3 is TGCAGTGCTCCGGGACTAGCGGGGGGAAGAGATACGCAGTATTTT.